The TCR beta chain described here comes from a study of T cells in Graves' hyperthyroidism and ophthalmopathy. Study information: Peripheral blood collection took place at initial diagnosis, before any treatment. Findings and limits, study-wide: It was a median approximately six months before onset that the model predicted ophthalmopathy. Researchers found most expanded thyroid clonotypes above 0.001 in blood as well.

Subjects aged 18 to 65 presented with newly diagnosed hyperthyroidism of less than 2 months' duration. Germline assignment: CDR1 SEHNR and CDR2 FQNEAQ (reference sequence). Unmatched junction bases numbered 7, after V lost 5 bases and J lost 12 bases. This CDR3 spans 13 amino acids. Amplification yielded TCR beta CDR3 regions, with RNA transcripts as the source. First-round RT-PCR of the TCR CDR3 relied on the HTBI primer set. Each CDR3 protein gets one entry after TCRdb re-called the multiplex PCR reads with MiXCR. This table holds some 510,000 distinct CDR3 sequences, roughly 20% found once. This clonotype occurred once. Antigen specificity is unknown.

This receptor was obtained from a man aged 18 to 29 with Graves' hyperthyroidism. This chain links TRBV7-9 with TRBJ1-2; 12 nucleotides align to TRBD1. What was sequenced was blood. As DNA, the CDR3 is TGTGCCAGCAGCACGGGGACAGGGGGCGGCGACACCTTC. This codes for CASSTGTGGGDTF.